The 22 T cell receptor beta chains given below trace back to one sample, sequenced in a study of control samples from healthy donors and cancer patients. TCRdb's copy holds only in-frame clones and misses some; the assay was immunoSEQ multiplex PCR. The data contain about 130,000 clones, roughly 94% of them singletons. The material sequenced was PBMCs. The receptors derive from a man aged 55 to 69 with colorectal cancer.

The V call is TRBV5-6, the J call TRBJ2-5, with D tentatively TRBD1 (5 bases). The CDR3 is 16 amino acids. The V end was cut by 4 bases, the J end by 2 bases, with 18 bases between. Germline V CDR1 and CDR2: SGHDT, YYEEEE. The CDR3 DNA follows: TGTGCCAGCAGCGATAGACAGCTCCTACCACAAGAGACCCAGTACTTC. Translating it yields CASSDRQLLPQETQYF.

This chain joins TRBV24-1 and TRBJ2-7, with no clear D. Germline lookup yields CDR1 KGHDR and CDR2 SFDVKD. This CDR3 spans 11 amino acids. Between the trimmed V and J ends, which lost 5 bases and 3 bases, there was a span of 4 bases. CDR3 bases: TGTGCCACCAGTGGTGGCTACGAGCAGTACTTC. Its protein product is CATSGGYEQYF.

V and J are TRBV6-5 and TRBJ1-4; 8 bases are shared with TRBD1. From germline, CDR1 is MNHEY and CDR2 SVGAGI. CDR3 size: 15 residues. V lost 5 bases, J lost 1 base, and 3 bases stayed unmatched. CDR3 amino acids: CASSPDRGTNEKLFF. The CDR3 DNA sequence: TGTGCCAGCAGTCCCGACAGGGGAACTAATGAAAAACTGTTTTTT.

V and J are TRBV5-1 and TRBJ2-3; unclear D gene. V gave up 0 bases and J gave up 2 bases, with 10 bases separating them. In germline, CDR1 is SGHRS, CDR2 YFSETQ. The CDR3 loop spans 15 amino acids. The CDR3 reads CASSLGNRNTDTQYF. The CDR3 region has the DNA TGCGCCAGCAGCTTGGGAAACAGAAACACAGATACGCAGTATTTT.

This chain joins TRBV12-3 or TRBV12-4 and TRBJ1-1, with D hard to call. This CDR3 has 13 residues. The ends were cut back, 3 bases at V and 2 bases at J, with 7 bases in the middle. The CDR3 coding sequence is TGTGCCAGCAGTTTTCGGTATAACACTGAAGCTTTCTTT. Encoded protein: CASSFRYNTEAFF.

The rearrangement uses TRBV11-2 and TRBJ1-1; possible D gene TRBD1, 5 bases. CDR3 length: 14 amino acids. Looked up from germline, CDR1 is SGHAT and CDR2 is FQNNGV. Trimming left V 2 bases short and J 5 bases short, with 12 bases between. The CDR3 is CASSLRAGGTEAFF. In DNA, the CDR3 is TGTGCCAGCAGCTTAAGAGCCGGGGGGACTGAAGCTTTCTTT.

This rearrangement joins TRBV19 to TRBJ2-1; D may correspond to TRBD1 or TRBD2 (6 bases each). The CDR3 length is 12 residues. V dropped 5 bases and J dropped 7 bases, with 9 bases sitting between them. Germline CDR1 reads LNHDA; CDR2 reads SQIVND (reference sequence). CDR3 nucleotides: TGTGCCAGTAGTCTAGGGGGGAATGAGCAGTTCTTC. Amino acids: CASSLGGNEQFF. Based on the CDR3 plus reference TRBV19 and TRBJ2-1, the full variable domain is DGGITQSPKYLFRKEGQNVTLSCEQNLNHDAMYWYRQDPGQGLRLIYYSQIVNDFQKGDIAEGYSVSREKKESFPLTVTSAQKNPTAFYLCASSLGGNEQFFGPGTRLTVL.

The chain combines TRBV13 with TRBJ2-5, with 15 nucleotides matching TRBD2. Losses at the gene ends were 4 bases for V and 4 bases for J; bases not matched to a gene: 1. Per germline, CDR1 PRHDT and CDR2 FYEKMQ (reference sequence). CDR3 length equals 15 residues. Here the CDR3 reads CASSSGLAGGETQYF. CDR3 coding DNA: TGTGCCAGCAGCTCGGGACTAGCGGGGGGAGAGACCCAGTACTTC.

This clone appeared a single time. This chain links TRBV30 with TRBJ2-7; maybe TRBD1 (6 bases). From germline, CDR1 is GTSNPN and CDR2 SVGIG (reference sequence). This CDR3 has 13 amino acids. V was pared by 2 bases and J by 7 bases, with 15 bases between. The CDR3 region has the DNA TGTGCCTGGAGTAGGGACACCCAGGGAGAGCAGTACTTC. This sequence encodes CAWSRDTQGEQYF.

The chain recombines TRBV4-2 with TRBJ1-2; no clear D. V dropped 0 bases and J dropped 2 bases, with 16 bases sitting between them. Looked up from germline, CDR1 is LGHNA and CDR2 is YNFKEQ. This CDR3 is built from 17 residues. For the CDR3, the DNA is TGTGCCAGCAGCCAAGATCGAGCTCTAGGCTCAAACTATGGCTACACCTTC. It is translated as CASSQDRALGSNYGYTF.

The rearrangement links TRBV11-2 to TRBJ1-2; a possible D gene is TRBD1 (6 bases). Between the trimmed V and J ends, which lost 5 bases and 7 bases, there was a span of 14 bases. The CDR3 is 13 amino acids. Germline V gene data show CDR1 as SGHAT and CDR2 as FQNNGV. The CDR3 nucleotides read TGTGCCAGCAGCCGAGACGGGGGCTCTGGCTACACCTTC. Encoded protein: CASSRDGGSGYTF. Looking up the rest from reference TRBV11-2 and TRBJ1-2 gives the full variable domain: EAGVAQSPRYKIIEKRQSVAFWCNPISGHATLYWYQQILGQGPKLLIQFQNNGVVDDSQLPKDRFSAERLKGVDSTLKIQPAKLEDSAVYLCASSRDGGSGYTFGSGTRLTVV.

The chain uses TRBV4-2 and TRBJ1-2; 7 bases match TRBD1. The germline gives CDR1 LGHNA, CDR2 YNFKEQ. The CDR3 is made up of 18 amino acids. J lost 8 bases, V lost 1 base, and 19 bases had no gene match. CDR3 region: CASSQGGNRGVHWRGYTF. CDR3 nucleotide sequence: TGTGCCAGCAGCCAAGGAGGCAACAGGGGAGTCCATTGGCGGGGCTACACCTTC.

Only a few counts were recorded for this clone. This chain joins TRBV27 and TRBJ1-2; D not certain. The V and J ends lost 5 bases and 4 bases respectively, with 17 bases between them. CDR3 length: 15 amino acids. CDR1 MNHEY and CDR2 SMNVEV come from the germline V gene (reference sequence). CDR3 loop: CASSPGSPRSYGYTF. CDR3 bases: TGTGCCAGCAGTCCCGGGTCCCCGCGCAGCTATGGCTACACCTTC.

This chain links TRBV28 with TRBJ2-3; a weak D match, TRBD1 (6 bases). The CDR3 spans 16 residues. The germline V and J ends were trimmed by 0 bases and 0 bases, with 10 bases remaining between them. The germline V gene has CDR1 MDHEN and CDR2 SYDVKM. In DNA form, the CDR3 reads TGTGCCAGCAGTTTATGGCAGGGGCCTAGCACAGATACGCAGTATTTT. Protein product: CASSLWQGPSTDTQYF.

This chain connects TRBV5-4 to TRBJ2-1, with TRBD2 matching 8 bases. Germline CDR1 is SGHNT and CDR2 is YYREEE (reference sequence). J lost 7 bases, V lost 5 bases, and 11 bases had no gene match. The CDR3 sequence is 15 residues long. In DNA form, the CDR3 reads TGTGCCAGCAGTTTGCTTCTTGGCGGGGGGAATGAGCAGTTCTTC. It translates to CASSLLLGGGNEQFF. Supplemented by reference TRBV5-4 and TRBJ2-1, the full variable domain reads ETGVTQSPTHLIKTRGQQVTLRCSSQSGHNTVSWYQQALGQGPQFIFQYYREEENGRGNFPPRFSGLQFPNYSSELNVNALELDDSALYLCASSLLLGGGNEQFFGPGTRLTVL.

The gene calls are TRBV4-1 and TRBJ1-6; 8 bases map to TRBD1. Looked up from germline, CDR1 is MGHRA and CDR2 is YSYEKL. CDR3 length: 15 residues. Losses at the gene ends were 4 bases for V and 7 bases for J; bases not matched to a gene: 6. This CDR3 reads CASSRGDRTNSPLHF. Here the CDR3 DNA reads TGCGCCAGCAGCCGAGGGGACAGGACCAATTCACCCCTCCACTTT.

The V call is TRBV2, the J call TRBJ1-1; perhaps TRBD1 as D (6 bases). The CDR3 spans 16 residues. Germline CDR1 and CDR2: SNHLY and FYNNEI. The V end lost 4 bases, the J end lost 0 bases, and 15 bases lay between the germline ends. This CDR3 is CASSARGTGLNTEAFF. The CDR3 nucleotides are TGTGCCAGCAGTGCTAGGGGCACAGGGTTGAACACTGAAGCTTTCTTT.

The chain uses TRBV7-6 and TRBJ1-6; D is unresolved. Trimming left V 6 bases short and J 4 bases short, with 13 bases between. The CDR3 extends over 15 amino acids. CDR1 is SGHVS and CDR2 is FNYEAQ in the germline V gene. For the CDR3, the DNA is TGTGCCAGCAGACGTGAGACGATGTATAATTCACCCCTCCACTTT. Translation: CASRRETMYNSPLHF.

The rearrangement uses TRBV11-2 and TRBJ1-4, with D tentatively TRBD1 (5 bases). Germline V gene data show CDR1 as SGHAT and CDR2 as FQNNGV. V lost 2 bases and J 7 bases, leaving 14 bases between the germline ends. CDR3 length: 15 amino acids. CDR3 in amino acids: CASSLYGGVVEKLFF. The CDR3 nucleotides are TGTGCCAGCAGCTTATACGGGGGAGTGGTTGAAAAACTGTTTTTT.

The chain has TRBV10-1 and TRBJ2-7; a weak D match, TRBD1 (6 bases). This CDR3 has 13 amino acids. Germline V lookup: CDR1 WNHNN, CDR2 SYGVQD (reference sequence). V was trimmed by 3 bases and J by 5 bases, leaving 11 bases between them. The CDR3 reads CASSDAQGNEQYF. In DNA form, the CDR3 reads TGCGCCAGCAGTGATGCCCAGGGGAACGAGCAGTACTTC.

CDR3 DNA: TGTGCCAGCAGTACCCCGACAGAATACGAGCAGTACTTC. Its translation: CASSTPTEYEQYF. V and J are TRBV6-2 or TRBV6-3 and TRBJ2-7; D may be TRBD1 (5 bases). Germline V gene lookup returns CDR1 MNHEY and CDR2 SVGEGT. The CDR3 consists of 13 residues. Between the trimmed V and J ends, which lost 5 bases and 4 bases, there was a span of 12 bases.

A single count supports this clone. V is TRBV5-1 and J is TRBJ1-4; D call uncertain. The CDR3 sequence is 16 residues long. Trimming pared 4 bases from V and 5 bases from J, leaving 18 bases between. CDR1 and CDR2 from the germline V gene are SGHRS and YFSETQ. As DNA, the CDR3 is TGCGCCAGCAGCGCTGACCTAACAAGGAGGAATGAAAAACTGTTTTTT. Encoded protein: CASSADLTRRNEKLFF.